What follows describes a single T cell receptor beta chain. This sample stems from a study of blood T cell repertoires in COVID-19. About the research overall: Both acute and convalescent COVID-19 samples were obtained from the United States, Italy and Spain.

CDR1 and CDR2 (germline): SGHRS, YFSETQ. V was pared by 2 bases and J by 5 bases, with 7 bases of the junction left unmatched. This CDR3 contains 15 residues. How the authors handled the data: Scientists estimated how many nucleated cells there were by amplifying reference gene primers. Some clones are missing from TCRdb's copy, which holds only in-frame ones; the method was immunoSEQ multiplex PCR. Clonal size and the V and J genes are those of that table, whereas D and trimming came from the DNA. This repertoire shows fewer than 250,000 clones, 80% to 90% found once; its top ten account for 10%. Seattle patients were enrolled while actively infected and followed longitudinally.

This rearrangement joins TRBV5-1 to TRBJ2-1, with 7 bases fitting TRBD2. The source material was peripheral blood. This TCR derives from a woman aged 80 or over with COVID-19, enrolled during active disease. CDR3 in amino acids: CASSFSGGRNNEQFF. In nucleotides, the CDR3 is TGCGCCAGCAGCTTTTCGGGGGGACGCAACAATGAGCAGTTCTTC.